The 8 T cell receptor beta chains below were found in one sample sequenced in a study of shared clonotypes between healthy human individuals. Naive CD8 populations comprised CD45RO-negative cells positively selected for CCR7, excluding terminally differentiated effector memory CD45RA+ cells. The data were produced by immunoSEQ multiplex PCR, yet TCRdb's version contains in-frame clones alone and is incomplete. The sample lists around 1,900,000 clones, around 93% seen once, with around 1.7% in the top ten. Sequencing was done on a sample of naive CD8+ T cells from PBMCs. Every receptor here comes from a man aged 18 to 30 in good health. Some clones in this sample may be carry-over from other donors' samples.

The chain links TRBV7-9 to TRBJ1-1, with D perhaps TRBD1 (6 bases). This CDR3 has 15 residues. V lost 5 bases, J lost 7 bases, and 20 bases lay in between. Per germline, CDR1 SEHNR and CDR2 FQNEAQ (reference sequence). The DNA of the CDR3 is TGTGCCAGCAGCGACCGGACAGCGGCACACTATGAAGCTTTCTTT. Residues: CASSDRTAAHYEAFF.

J is TRBJ1-1 and V is TRBV19; tentative D call: TRBD1 (5 bases). Between the trimmed V and J ends, which lost 8 bases and 7 bases, there was a span of 8 bases. Germline V gene lookup returns CDR1 LNHDA and CDR2 SQIVND (reference sequence). CDR3 length: 10 amino acids. CDR3 sequence (DNA): TGTGCCAGTTGGGGACGTGAAGCTTTCTTT. Translated: CASWGREAFF. The variable domain in full, with the rest retrieved from reference TRBV19 and TRBJ1-1, is DGGITQSPKYLFRKEGQNVTLSCEQNLNHDAMYWYRQDPGQGLRLIYYSQIVNDFQKGDIAEGYSVSREKKESFPLTVTSAQKNPTAFYLCASWGREAFFGQGTRLTVV.

The count of this clone is one. The gene calls are TRBV19 and TRBJ2-5; 9 bases fit TRBD2. Germline trimming cut 5 bases from V and 5 bases from J; bases unmatched to any gene: 12. The CDR3 covers 16 residues. CDR1 is LNHDA and CDR2 is SQIVND in the germline V gene (reference sequence). CDR3 in DNA: TGTGCCAGTAGTCCGAGGGGACTAGCAGGCCGGGAGACCCAGTACTTC. It encodes CASSPRGLAGRETQYF.

The chain uses TRBV27 and TRBJ2-1, with 7 positions matching TRBD2. Germline CDR1 is MNHEY and CDR2 is SMNVEV (reference sequence). V trimming: 9 bases; J trimming: 9 bases; junction bases outside the gene matches: 14. CDR3 length: 14 residues. The DNA for the CDR3 is TGTGCCAGTCGGGTCGGCGGGAGTTTGCCTGAGCAGTTCTTC. It codes for CASRVGGSLPEQFF.

The chain combines TRBV9 with TRBJ2-7, with D uncertain. V was pared by 7 bases and J by 7 bases, with 15 bases between. This CDR3 contains 12 residues. The germline V gene encodes CDR1 SGDLS and CDR2 YYNGEE. In nucleotides, the CDR3 is TGTGCCAGCGCAGAGACGTACGGGGAGCAGTACTTC. Protein sequence: CASAETYGEQYF.

This chain links TRBV19 with TRBJ2-3, with no clear D. Germline CDR1 and CDR2: LNHDA and SQIVND (reference sequence). Trimming shortened V by 1 base and J by 5 bases, and 10 bases separated the two germline ends. The CDR3 is made up of 14 amino acids. CDR3 DNA: TGTGCCAGTAGTATAGTTCTTCTTGAAGATACGCAGTATTTT. It translates to CASSIVLLEDTQYF.

The gene calls are TRBV7-9 and TRBJ1-1, with D unresolved. Germline CDR1 SEHNR, CDR2 FQNEAQ (reference sequence). The germline V and J ends were trimmed by 7 bases and 0 bases, with 12 bases remaining between them. The length of the CDR3 is 14 residues. Written as DNA, the CDR3 is TGTGCCAGCACTCCGGGCGGGGTGAACACTGAAGCTTTCTTT. It codes for CASTPGGVNTEAFF.

V usage is TRBV29-1 and J usage is TRBJ2-5, with 11 bases matching TRBD2. The V gene end was trimmed by 7 bases and the J gene end by 5 bases; junction bases not matched to a gene: 9. The CDR3 extends over 14 amino acids. Germline loops: CDR1 SQVTM, CDR2 ANQGSEA. This CDR3 reads CSAQLAGVWETQYF. CDR3 nucleotide sequence: TGCAGCGCTCAACTAGCGGGAGTTTGGGAGACCCAGTACTTC.